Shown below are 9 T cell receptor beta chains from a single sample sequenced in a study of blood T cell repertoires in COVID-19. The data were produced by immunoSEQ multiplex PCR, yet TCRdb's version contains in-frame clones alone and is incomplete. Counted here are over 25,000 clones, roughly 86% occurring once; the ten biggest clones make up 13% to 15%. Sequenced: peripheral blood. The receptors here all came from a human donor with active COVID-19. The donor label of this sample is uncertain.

The CDR3 is CASSDSTGMSGYTF. CDR3 nucleotides: TGTGCCAGCAGTGACTCGACAGGGATGAGTGGCTACACCTTC. The chain is built from TRBV6-4 and TRBJ1-2; 7 nucleotides match TRBD1. Germline V gene lookup returns CDR1 MRHNA and CDR2 SNTAGT. Trimming cost V 0 bases and J 7 bases; bases outside gene matches: 5. The length of the CDR3 is 14 residues.

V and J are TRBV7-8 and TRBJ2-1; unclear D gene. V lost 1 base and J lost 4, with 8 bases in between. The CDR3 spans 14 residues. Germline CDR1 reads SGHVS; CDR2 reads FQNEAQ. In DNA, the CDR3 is TGTGCCAGCAGCTTAGAGGCAGCGTACAATGAGCAGTTCTTC. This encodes CASSLEAAYNEQFF.

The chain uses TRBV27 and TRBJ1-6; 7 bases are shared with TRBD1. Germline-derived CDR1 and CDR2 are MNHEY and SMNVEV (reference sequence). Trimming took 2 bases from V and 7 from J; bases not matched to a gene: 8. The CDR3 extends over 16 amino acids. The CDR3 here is CASSLRLGTDNSPLHF. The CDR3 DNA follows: TGTGCCAGCAGTTTACGCCTCGGGACAGACAATTCACCCCTCCACTTT.

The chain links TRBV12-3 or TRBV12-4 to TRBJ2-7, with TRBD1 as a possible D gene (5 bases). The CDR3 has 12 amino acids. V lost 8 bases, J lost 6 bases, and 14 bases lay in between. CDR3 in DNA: TGTGCCAGCGGCCAGGGATATGGCGAGCAGTACTTC. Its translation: CASGQGYGEQYF.

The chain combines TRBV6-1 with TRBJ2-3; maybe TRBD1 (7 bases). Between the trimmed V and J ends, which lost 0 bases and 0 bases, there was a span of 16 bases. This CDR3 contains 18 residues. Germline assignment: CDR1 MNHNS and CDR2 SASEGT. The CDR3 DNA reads TGTGCCAGCAGTGAAGCGCCCTCTGCAGGGGGGAGCACAGATACGCAGTATTTT. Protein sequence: CASSEAPSAGGSTDTQYF.

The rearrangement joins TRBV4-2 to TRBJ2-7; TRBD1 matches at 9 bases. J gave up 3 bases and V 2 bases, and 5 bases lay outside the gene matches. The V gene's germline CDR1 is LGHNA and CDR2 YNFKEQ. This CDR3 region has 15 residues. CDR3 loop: CASSQTDRGIYEQYF. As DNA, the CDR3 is TGTGCCAGCAGCCAAACGGACAGGGGAATCTACGAGCAGTACTTC.

As DNA, the CDR3 is TGCGCCAGCAGCCAAGGACAGGGCGGTACTGAAGCTTTCTTT. This gives the protein CASSQGQGGTEAFF. The chain is built from TRBV4-3 and TRBJ1-1; 7 bases line up with TRBD1. The CDR3 consists of 14 residues. CDR1 and CDR2 from the germline V gene are LGHNA and YSLEER. V lost 1 base and J lost 5; bases outside the gene matches: 4.

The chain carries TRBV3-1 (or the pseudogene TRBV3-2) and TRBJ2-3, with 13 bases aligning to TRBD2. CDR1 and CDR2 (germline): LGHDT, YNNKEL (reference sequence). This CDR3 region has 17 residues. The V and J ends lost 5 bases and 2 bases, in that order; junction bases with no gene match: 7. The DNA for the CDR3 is TGTGCCAGCAGCGAGACTAGCGGGGGGCTTTACACAGATACGCAGTATTTT. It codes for CASSETSGGLYTDTQYF.

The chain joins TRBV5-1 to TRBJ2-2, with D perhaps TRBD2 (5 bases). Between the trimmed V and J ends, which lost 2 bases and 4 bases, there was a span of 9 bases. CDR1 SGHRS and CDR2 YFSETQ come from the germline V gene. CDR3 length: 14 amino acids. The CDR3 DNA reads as TGCGCCAGCAGCTTCACTAGTCCCACCGGGGAGCTGTTTTTT. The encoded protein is CASSFTSPTGELFF.